The source of this TCR beta chain is a study of blood T cell repertoires in COVID-19. Clones were sequenced by immunoSEQ multiplex PCR, and TCRdb holds only the in-frame ones, with some missing. The sample consists of tens of thousands of clones, roughly 77% of them appearing once. The CDR3 is 15 amino acids. Germline V CDR1 and CDR2: SEHNR, FQNEAQ (reference sequence). V lost 3 bases and J lost 6, with 15 bases in between. The receptor was derived from a human donor in a cohort sampled during active COVID-19. This rearrangement joins TRBV7-9 to TRBJ2-1; D is possibly TRBD2 (5 bases). The sample taken for sequencing was peripheral blood. CDR3 nucleotide sequence: TGTGCCAGCAGCTTTCCGGACTCGTGGGGCAATGAGCAGTTCTTC. Protein product: CASSFPDSWGNEQFF.